The present TCR beta chain was sequenced within a study of Ad26.COV2.S vaccination and SARS-CoV-2 variants. About the study: The COV1001 Ad26.COV2.S trial arm included the donor. Recipients of Ad26.COV2.S got it intramuscularly, once or twice 56 days apart. Findings of the study overall: Responses of T cells in total may have been underestimated by the TCR breadth and depth analyses.

The J segment lost 5 bases and the V segment lost 4 bases, leaving 8 bases of the junction unmatched. The germline CDR1 and CDR2 sequences are SGHRS and YFSETQ. The CDR3 extends over 15 amino acids. The protocol was immunoSEQ multiplex PCR, while the TCRdb copy is restricted to in-frame clones and leaves out a portion. The sample includes about 440,000 clones, roughly 87% of them seen just once. Regarding treatment: about 20 received Ad26.COV2.S at low or high dose, single or two shots; roughly five received placebo; per-sample allocation not given. On day 63 after the first injection, vaccine and placebo recipients gave samples. Boston supplied an adult donor aged 18-55 years. In the case of this clone: Antigen unknown.

J is TRBJ2-7 and V is TRBV5-1, with 11 bases aligning to TRBD1. The sample was peripheral blood, taken in a trial of Ad26.COV2.S vaccine versus placebo. This sequence originates from a person between 18 and 65 years old who received the Ad26.COV2.S COVID-19 vaccine or a placebo. CDR3 in DNA: TGCGCCAGCAGCGCCCAGGGACAGGGGGGCCACGAGCAGTACTTC. Encoded protein: CASSAQGQGGHEQYF.